Sequencing of this T cell receptor beta chain was carried out in a study of control samples from healthy donors and cancer patients. Assay used: immunoSEQ multiplex PCR; TCRdb lists only in-frame clones, some missing. There are roughly 40,000 clones in the sample; approximately 82% occur only once, and 45% to 50% lies in the top ten. The V gene lost 4 bases and the J gene lost 2 bases, with 12 bases spanning the gap. Germline V lookup: CDR1 MNHEY, CDR2 SMNVEV (reference sequence). This CDR3 comprises 15 residues. This sequence joins TRBV27 and TRBJ1-3; a possible D gene is TRBD1 (6 bases). The sequence was collected from a man aged 55 to 69 in good health. The material sequenced was blood. The CDR3 nucleotides read TGTGCCAGCAGTTCCCTACAGGGCCCTGGAAACACCATATATTTT. Translating gives CASSSLQGPGNTIYF.